This T cell receptor beta chain was sequenced for a study of blood T cell repertoires in COVID-19. Per the study methods: It was from reference gene primer amplification that nucleated cell counts were estimated. Assay: immunoSEQ multiplex PCR; the TCRdb copy retains only in-frame clones and omits some. The V and J calls and clone size were taken over from that table, and D and trimming were inferred from the DNA. Of roughly 260,000 clones listed, around four fifths were seen once; the top ten hold approximately 4.5%. This CDR3 contains 15 residues. J was trimmed by 3 bases and V by 5 bases; bases with no gene match: 8. The germline V gene encodes CDR1 LNHDA and CDR2 SQIVND (reference sequence).

The chain recombines TRBV19 with TRBJ1-2, with 8 positions matching TRBD1. This sequence was found in a woman aged 65 to 85 with acute or convalescent COVID-19. The specimen was peripheral blood. The CDR3 here is CASSSQGTGDYGYTF. The CDR3 bases are TGTGCCAGTAGTTCCCAGGGGACAGGAGACTATGGCTACACCTTC.